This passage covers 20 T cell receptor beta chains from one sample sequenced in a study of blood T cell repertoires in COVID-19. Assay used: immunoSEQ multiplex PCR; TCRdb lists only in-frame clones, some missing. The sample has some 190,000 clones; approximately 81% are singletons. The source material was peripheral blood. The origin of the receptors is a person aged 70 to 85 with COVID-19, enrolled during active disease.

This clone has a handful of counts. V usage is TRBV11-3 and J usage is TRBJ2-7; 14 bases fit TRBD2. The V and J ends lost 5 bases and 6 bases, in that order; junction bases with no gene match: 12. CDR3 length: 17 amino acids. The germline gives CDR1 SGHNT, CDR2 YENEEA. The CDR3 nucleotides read TGTGCCAGCAGCCAGGATTGGGAGGGACTAGCGGGAGCCGAGCAGTACTTC. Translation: CASSQDWEGLAGAEQYF.

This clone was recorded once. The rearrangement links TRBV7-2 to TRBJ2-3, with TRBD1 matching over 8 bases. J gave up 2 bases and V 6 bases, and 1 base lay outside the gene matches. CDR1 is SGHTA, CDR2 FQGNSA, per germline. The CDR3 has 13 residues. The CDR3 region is CASRGQVTDTQYF. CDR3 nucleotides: TGTGCCAGCAGGGGACAGGTCACAGATACGCAGTATTTT. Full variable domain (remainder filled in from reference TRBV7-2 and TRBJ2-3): GAGVSQSPSNKVTEKGKDVELRCDPISGHTALYWYRQSLGQGLEFLIYFQGNSAPDKSGLPSDRFSAERTGGSVSTLTIQRTQQEDSAVYLCASRGQVTDTQYFGPGTRLTVL.

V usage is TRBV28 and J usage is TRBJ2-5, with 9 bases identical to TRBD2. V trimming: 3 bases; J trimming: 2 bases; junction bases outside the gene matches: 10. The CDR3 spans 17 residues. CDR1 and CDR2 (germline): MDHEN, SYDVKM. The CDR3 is CASSFPGRLADQETQYF. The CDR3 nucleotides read TGTGCCAGCAGTTTCCCGGGGAGACTAGCGGATCAAGAGACCCAGTACTTC.

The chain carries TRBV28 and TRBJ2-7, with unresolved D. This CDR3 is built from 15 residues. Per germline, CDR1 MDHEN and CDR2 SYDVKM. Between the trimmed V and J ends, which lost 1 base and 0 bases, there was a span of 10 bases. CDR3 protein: CASSLLRRSSYEQYF. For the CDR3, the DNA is TGTGCCAGCAGTTTATTGCGGCGAAGCTCCTACGAGCAGTACTTC.

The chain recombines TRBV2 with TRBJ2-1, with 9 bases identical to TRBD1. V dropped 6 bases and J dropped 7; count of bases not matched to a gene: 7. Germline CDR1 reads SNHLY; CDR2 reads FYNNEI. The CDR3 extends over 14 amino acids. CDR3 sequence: CASSPGTGSNEQFF. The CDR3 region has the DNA TGTGCCAGCAGCCCCGGGACAGGGTCGAATGAGCAGTTCTTC.

In DNA, the CDR3 is TGTGCCAGCAGCCTGGACAGGGACGAGACCCAGTACTTC. This translates into CASSLDRDETQYF. The rearrangement uses TRBV6-5 and TRBJ2-5, with 8 bases aligning to TRBD1. Trimming cost V 6 bases and J 5 bases; bases outside gene matches: 5. The CDR3 loop spans 13 amino acids. Germline lookup yields CDR1 MNHEY and CDR2 SVGAGI.

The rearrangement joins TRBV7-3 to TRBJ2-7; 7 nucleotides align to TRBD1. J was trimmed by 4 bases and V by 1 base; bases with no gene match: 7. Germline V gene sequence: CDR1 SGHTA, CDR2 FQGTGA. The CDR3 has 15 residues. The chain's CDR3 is CASSLSPGGVYEQYF. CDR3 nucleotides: TGTGCCAGCAGCTTAAGTCCAGGGGGTGTTTACGAGCAGTACTTC.

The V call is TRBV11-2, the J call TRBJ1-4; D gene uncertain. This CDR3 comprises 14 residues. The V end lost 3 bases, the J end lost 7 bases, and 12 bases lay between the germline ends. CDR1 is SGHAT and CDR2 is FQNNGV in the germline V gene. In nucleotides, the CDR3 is TGTGCCAGCAGCTTTTTGGGAGCCGGTGAAAAACTGTTTTTT. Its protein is CASSFLGAGEKLFF.

The CDR3 sequence is CSAKLSPGELFF. For the CDR3, the DNA is TGCAGCGCCAAGCTTAGTCCGGGGGAGCTGTTTTTT. The V and J genes are TRBV29-1 and TRBJ2-2; D is undetermined. V lost 7 bases and J lost 8, with 14 bases in between. Germline assignment: CDR1 SQVTM and CDR2 ANQGSEA. The CDR3 is 12 residues long.

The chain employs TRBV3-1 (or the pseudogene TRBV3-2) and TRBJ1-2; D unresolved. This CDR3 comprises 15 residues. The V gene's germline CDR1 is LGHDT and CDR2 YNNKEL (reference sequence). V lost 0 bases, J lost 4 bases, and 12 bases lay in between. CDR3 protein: CASSQDLTAGYGYTF. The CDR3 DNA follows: TGTGCCAGCAGCCAAGATCTCACGGCGGGCTATGGCTACACCTTC.

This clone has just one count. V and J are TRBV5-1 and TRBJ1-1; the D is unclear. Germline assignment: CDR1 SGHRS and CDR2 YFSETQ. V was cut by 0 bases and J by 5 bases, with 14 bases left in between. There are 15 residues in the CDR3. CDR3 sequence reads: CASSLDLSSGTEAFF. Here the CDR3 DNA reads TGCGCCAGCAGCTTGGATCTCTCATCGGGTACTGAAGCTTTCTTT. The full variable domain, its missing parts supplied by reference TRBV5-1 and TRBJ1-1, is KAGVTQTPRYLIKTRGQQVTLSCSPISGHRSVSWYQQTPGQGLQFLFEYFSETQRNKGNFPGRFSGRQFSNSRSEMNVSTLELGDSALYLCASSLDLSSGTEAFFGQGTRLTVV.

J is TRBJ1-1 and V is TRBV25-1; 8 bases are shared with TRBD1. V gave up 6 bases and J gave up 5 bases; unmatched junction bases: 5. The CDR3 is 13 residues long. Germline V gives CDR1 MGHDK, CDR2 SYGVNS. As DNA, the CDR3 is TGTGCCAGCAGCAAAACAGGGGGAACTGAAGCTTTCTTT. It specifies CASSKTGGTEAFF.

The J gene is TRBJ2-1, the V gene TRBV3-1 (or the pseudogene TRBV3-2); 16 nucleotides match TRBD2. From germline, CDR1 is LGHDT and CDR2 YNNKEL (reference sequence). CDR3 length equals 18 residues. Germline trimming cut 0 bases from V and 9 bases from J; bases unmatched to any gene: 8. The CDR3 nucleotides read TGTGCCAGCAGCCAAGATCTCGGGACTAGCGGGGGGGCTGGTGAGCAGTTCTTC. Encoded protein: CASSQDLGTSGGAGEQFF.

The CDR3 DNA reads TGTGCCAGCAGCTTAGTCAGCGGGAGGGAGCAGTTCTTC. This gives the protein CASSLVSGREQFF. The V and J genes are TRBV7-2 and TRBJ2-1, with TRBD2 matching over 9 bases. The V gene end was trimmed by 1 base and the J gene end by 10 bases; junction bases not matched to a gene: 2. Germline CDR1 reads SGHTA; CDR2 reads FQGNSA. The CDR3 spans 13 residues.

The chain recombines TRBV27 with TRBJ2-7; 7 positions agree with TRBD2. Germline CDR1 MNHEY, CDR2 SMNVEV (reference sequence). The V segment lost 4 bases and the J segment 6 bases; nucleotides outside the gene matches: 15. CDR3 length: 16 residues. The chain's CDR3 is CASSSVPGGLVGEQYF. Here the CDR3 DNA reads TGTGCCAGCAGTTCCGTTCCCGGGGGGTTGGTAGGCGAGCAGTACTTC.

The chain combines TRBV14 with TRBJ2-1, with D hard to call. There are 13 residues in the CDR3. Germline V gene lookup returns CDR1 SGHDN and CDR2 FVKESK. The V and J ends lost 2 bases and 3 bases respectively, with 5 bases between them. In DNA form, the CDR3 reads TGTGCCAGCAGCCAAAACTACTACAATGAGCAGTTCTTC. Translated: CASSQNYYNEQFF.

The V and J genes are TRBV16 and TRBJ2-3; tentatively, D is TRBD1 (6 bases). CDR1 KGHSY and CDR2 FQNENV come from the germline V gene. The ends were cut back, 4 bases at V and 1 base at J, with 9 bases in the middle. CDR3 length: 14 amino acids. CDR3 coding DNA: TGTGCCAGCAGCCCCCACAGGGGCACAGATACGCAGTATTTT. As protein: CASSPHRGTDTQYF.

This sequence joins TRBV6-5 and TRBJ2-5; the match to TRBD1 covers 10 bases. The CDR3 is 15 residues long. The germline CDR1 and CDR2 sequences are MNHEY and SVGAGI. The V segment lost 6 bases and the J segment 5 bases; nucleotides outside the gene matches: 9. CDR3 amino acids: CASSRGGQGTETQYF. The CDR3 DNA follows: TGTGCCAGCAGCCGGGGGGGACAGGGGACGGAGACCCAGTACTTC.

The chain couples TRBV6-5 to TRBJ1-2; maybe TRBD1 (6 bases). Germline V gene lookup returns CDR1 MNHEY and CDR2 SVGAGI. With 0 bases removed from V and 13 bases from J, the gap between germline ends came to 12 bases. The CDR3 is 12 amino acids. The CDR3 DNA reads TGTGCCAGCAGTTACTCGACAGGCGACGGCACCTTC. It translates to CASSYSTGDGTF.

Here the CDR3 reads CASINRGDRLNGYTF. CDR3 nucleotides: TGTGCCAGCATAAACCGCGGGGATCGGCTTAATGGCTACACCTTC. This chain joins TRBV6-5 and TRBJ1-2, with no clear D. The CDR3 is 15 residues long. Germline assignment: CDR1 MNHEY and CDR2 SVGAGI. V dropped 7 bases and J dropped 6 bases, with 21 bases sitting between them.